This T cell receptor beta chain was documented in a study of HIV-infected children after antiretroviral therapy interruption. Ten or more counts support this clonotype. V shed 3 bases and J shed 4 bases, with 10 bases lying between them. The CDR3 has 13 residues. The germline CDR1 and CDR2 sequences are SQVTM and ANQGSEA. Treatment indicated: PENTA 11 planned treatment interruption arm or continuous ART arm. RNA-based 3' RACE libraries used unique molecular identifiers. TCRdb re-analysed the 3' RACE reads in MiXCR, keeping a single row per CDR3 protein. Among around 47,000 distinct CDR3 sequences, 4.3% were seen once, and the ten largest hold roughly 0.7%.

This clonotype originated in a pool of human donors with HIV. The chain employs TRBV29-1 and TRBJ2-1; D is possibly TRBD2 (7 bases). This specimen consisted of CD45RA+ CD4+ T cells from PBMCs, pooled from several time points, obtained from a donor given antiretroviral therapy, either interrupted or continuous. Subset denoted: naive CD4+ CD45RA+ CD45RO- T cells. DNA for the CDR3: TGCAGCGTTGATGGGGGGGCGTACAATGAGCAGTTCTTC. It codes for CSVDGGAYNEQFF.